The 7 T cell receptor beta chains reported below all come from one sample, sequenced in a study of cytomegalovirus exposure and HLA in healthy donors. PCR employed 60 Vbeta and 13 Jbeta primers. Repertoires were generated with immunoSEQ multiplex PCR, while TCRdb's copy carries only in-frame clones and drops some. The sample gives 150,000 to 200,000 clones, roughly 74% of which show up once; 6% is in the top ten. Sequencing was done on a sample of PBMCs. These receptors all stem from a woman in her 30s in good health and CMV-seropositive.

This sequence joins TRBV28 and TRBJ1-2, with D perhaps TRBD1 (6 bases). CDR1 is MDHEN and CDR2 is SYDVKM in the germline V gene. The V end lost 7 bases, the J end lost 6 bases, and 15 bases lay between the germline ends. The CDR3 spans 13 residues. In nucleotides, the CDR3 is TGTGCCAGCACTGTACAGGGAACGGATGGCTACACCTTC. Protein sequence: CASTVQGTDGYTF.

This rearrangement joins TRBV21-1 to TRBJ2-3; the DNA was not used to check the table's D call, TRBD1. TRBV21-1 is given as a pseudogene. There are 20 residues in the CDR3. The CDR3 region is CASSSGPLNPFDLFSDTQYF. DNA of the CDR3: TGTGCCAGCAGCAGTGGGCCGTTAAACCCGTTCGATTTATTCTCCGATACGCAGTATTTT.

The chain employs TRBV11-1 and TRBJ2-2, with 11 positions matching TRBD2. The CDR3 sequence is 16 residues long. From germline, CDR1 is SGHAT and CDR2 FQDESV (reference sequence). Trimming took 5 bases from V and 7 from J; bases not matched to a gene: 9. The CDR3 DNA reads TGTGCCAGCAGCGGTTATAGCGGGAGGGACGTCGGGGAGCTGTTTTTT. Amino acids: CASSGYSGRDVGELFF.

The chain carries TRBV2 and TRBJ2-7, with TRBD2 identical over 10 bases. CDR1 SNHLY and CDR2 FYNNEI come from the germline V gene. J was trimmed by 4 bases and V by 8 bases; bases with no gene match: 5. The length of the CDR3 is 13 residues. CDR3 sequence: CASGSSGGYEQYF. CDR3 coding DNA: TGTGCCAGCGGGTCTAGCGGGGGATACGAGCAGTACTTC.

The genes are TRBV6-5 and TRBJ1-5; D call uncertain. Per the germline V gene, CDR1 is MNHEY and CDR2 is SVGAGI. Trimming removed 5 bases from V and 9 bases from J, with 17 bases in between. CDR3 length: 14 residues. The CDR3 here is CASSEDYFQTPQHF. The CDR3 DNA reads TGTGCCAGCAGTGAAGACTACTTTCAAACGCCCCAGCATTTT.

V is TRBV28 and J is TRBJ2-5; TRBD2 agrees at 14 bases. The J segment lost 1 base and the V segment lost 5 bases, leaving 3 bases of the junction unmatched. The CDR3 is 16 amino acids. CDR1 is MDHEN, CDR2 SYDVKM, per germline. The DNA of the CDR3 is TGTGCCAGCAGTCCTGGACTAGCGGGGGGCCAAGAGACCCAGTACTTC. It encodes CASSPGLAGGQETQYF.

This clone showed up just once. This chain joins TRBV19 and TRBJ1-3, with D possibly being TRBD1 (5 bases). Germline assignment: CDR1 LNHDA and CDR2 SQIVND (reference sequence). The CDR3 loop spans 15 amino acids. Trimming removed 5 bases at V and 0 bases at J, with 11 bases between. In nucleotides, the CDR3 is TGTGCCAGTAGTCCCGGACATAACTCTGGAAACACCATATATTTT. Amino acid sequence: CASSPGHNSGNTIYF.